Sequencing of this TCR beta chain was carried out in a study of blood T cell repertoires in COVID-19 (dated by TCRdb to 2018 to 2021). For the wider study: Collaborator samples came from the United States, Italy and Spain and covered acute and convalescent phases of COVID-19. The prospective study material was composed of cDNA or gDNA derived from T cells, B-cell-depleted T cells, or PBMCs. The dataset comprised deeply sampled blood TCRbeta repertoires from subjects exposed to, actively infected with, or recovered from COVID-19. The repertoires were released in a freely available public database meant as a resource for research on the immune response to SARS-CoV-2. Samples were obtained from the ongoing ImmuneRACE study (first 160 participants) and from 1,000 to 1,500 subjects provided by 6 global collaborators. Sample metadata almost always included a de-identified subject ID, COVID-19 status, age in years and sex. Where available, HLA class I and class II types were obtained from metadata supplied by the sample provider rather than from assay-based typing.

Study-level results and caveats: The amount of clinical and demographic metadata varied by source and participant and was provided uncurated.

Spanning cysteine to phenylalanine, the CDR3 consists of 15 amino acids. Kept here is only the CDR3 DNA, which spans 45 bases and is read in frame from base 1. For CDR1 and CDR2, the germline V gene lists MGHRA and YSYEKL. V sheds 1 base and J sheds 14 bases, leaving 18 bases between their ends. One collaborating source in Seattle enrolled patients while the patients were actively infected and followed the patients over time throughout the course of disease. Each collaborating institution followed its own protocols to collect whole blood in K2EDTA tubes. For TCRbeta analysis, collaborators shipped samples in one of three forms: frozen whole blood, isolated PBMCs, or DNA extracted from either of those sample types. TCRbeta CDR3 regions were amplified from genomic DNA using the immunoSEQ Assay, a bias-controlled multiplex PCR. In the source study's methods: Within the assay, amplification of reference gene primers was used to estimate how many nucleated cells each sample contained. Sequence reads were collapsed and filtered to measure the absolute abundance of every unique TCRbeta CDR3 rearrangement. For each sample, productive Simpson clonality was calculated as the square root of Simpson's diversity index across productive rearrangements. TCRdb took over this immuneACCESS table, retaining in-frame rearrangements with V and J assigned. Such tables are incomplete; in checked studies, under half of the missing clones stem from an unresolved V gene, and the remainder is unexplained. That table gives V, J and clone size, and the DNA gave D and trimming. The sample data list some 99,000 clones, and around 90% of these were observed just once. The top ten clones comprise 4% to 5% of the sample.

Turning to this clone: Its cognate antigen has yet to be identified. Per-base qualities were not stored, and no clone one base away is much larger.

The origin of this receptor is a human donor with COVID-19, enrolled during active disease. The donor label of this sample is uncertain. The source material was peripheral blood. Recombination joined TRBV4-1 with TRBJ1-6, with TRBD1 perhaps the D gene, on 5 matching bases. The sequenced DNA is TGCGCCAGCAGCCAAGCGATCGGCACCCCGGGGGCCCTCCACTTT. The resulting protein is CASSQAIGTPGALHF.